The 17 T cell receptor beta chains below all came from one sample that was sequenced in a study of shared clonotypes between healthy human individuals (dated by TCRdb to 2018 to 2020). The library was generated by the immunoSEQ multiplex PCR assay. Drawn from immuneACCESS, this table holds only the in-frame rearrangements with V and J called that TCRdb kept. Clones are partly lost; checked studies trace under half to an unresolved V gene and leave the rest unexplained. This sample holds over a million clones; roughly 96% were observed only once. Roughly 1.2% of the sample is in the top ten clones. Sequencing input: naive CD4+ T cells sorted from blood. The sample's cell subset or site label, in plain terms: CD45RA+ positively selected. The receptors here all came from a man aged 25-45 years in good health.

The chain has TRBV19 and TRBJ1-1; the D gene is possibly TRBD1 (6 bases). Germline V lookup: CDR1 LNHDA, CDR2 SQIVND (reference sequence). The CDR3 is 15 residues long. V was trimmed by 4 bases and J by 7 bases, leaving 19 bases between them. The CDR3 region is CASSTEVTRTVEAFF. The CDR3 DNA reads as TGTGCCAGTAGTACAGAAGTGACCAGGACAGTTGAAGCTTTCTTT.

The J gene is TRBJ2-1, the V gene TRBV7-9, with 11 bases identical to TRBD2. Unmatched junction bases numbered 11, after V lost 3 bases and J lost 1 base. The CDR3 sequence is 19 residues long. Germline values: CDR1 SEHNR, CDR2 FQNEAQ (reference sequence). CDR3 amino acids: CASSFAPRLAGKSYNEQFF. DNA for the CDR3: TGTGCCAGCAGCTTCGCGCCGCGACTAGCGGGAAAATCCTACAATGAGCAGTTCTTC.

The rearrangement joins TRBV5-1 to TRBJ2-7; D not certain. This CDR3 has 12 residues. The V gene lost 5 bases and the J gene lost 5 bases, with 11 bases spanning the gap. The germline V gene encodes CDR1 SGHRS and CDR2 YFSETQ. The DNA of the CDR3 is TGCGCCAGCAGGGAGCTCCGGGACGAGCAGTACTTC. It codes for CASRELRDEQYF.

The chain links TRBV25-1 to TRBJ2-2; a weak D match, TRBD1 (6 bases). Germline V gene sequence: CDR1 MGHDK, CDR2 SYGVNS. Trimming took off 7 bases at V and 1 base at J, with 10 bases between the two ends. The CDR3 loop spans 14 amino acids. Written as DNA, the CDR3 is TGTGCCAGCAATAAGGGACAGAACACCGGGGAGCTGTTTTTT. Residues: CASNKGQNTGELFF.

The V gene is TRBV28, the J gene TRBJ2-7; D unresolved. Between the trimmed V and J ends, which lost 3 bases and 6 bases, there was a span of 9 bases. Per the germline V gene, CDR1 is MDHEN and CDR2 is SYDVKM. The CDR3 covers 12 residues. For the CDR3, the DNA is TGTGCCAGCAGTTTGGTTGCAGTCGAGCAGTACTTC. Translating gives CASSLVAVEQYF.

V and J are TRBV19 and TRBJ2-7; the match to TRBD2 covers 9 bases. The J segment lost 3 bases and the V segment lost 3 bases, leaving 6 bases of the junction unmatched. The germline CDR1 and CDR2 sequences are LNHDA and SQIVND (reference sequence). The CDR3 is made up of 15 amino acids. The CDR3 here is CASSITGGRGYEQYF. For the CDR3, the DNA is TGTGCCAGTAGTATTACTGGCGGGAGGGGCTACGAGCAGTACTTC. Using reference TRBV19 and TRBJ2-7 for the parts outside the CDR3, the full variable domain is DGGITQSPKYLFRKEGQNVTLSCEQNLNHDAMYWYRQDPGQGLRLIYYSQIVNDFQKGDIAEGYSVSREKKESFPLTVTSAQKNPTAFYLCASSITGGRGYEQYFGPGTRLTVT.

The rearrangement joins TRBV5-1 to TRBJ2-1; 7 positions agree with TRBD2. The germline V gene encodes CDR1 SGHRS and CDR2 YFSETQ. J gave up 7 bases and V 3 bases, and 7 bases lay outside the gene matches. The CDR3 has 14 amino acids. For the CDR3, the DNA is TGCGCCAGCAGCTGGCTACTAGCGACAAATGAGCAGTTCTTC. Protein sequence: CASSWLLATNEQFF.

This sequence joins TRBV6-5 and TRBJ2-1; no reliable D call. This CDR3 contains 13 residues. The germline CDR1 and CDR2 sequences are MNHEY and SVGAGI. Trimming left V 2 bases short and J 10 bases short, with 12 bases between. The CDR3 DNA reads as TGTGCCAGCAGTTACGTTCCTGATTTGGAGCAGTTCTTC. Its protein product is CASSYVPDLEQFF.

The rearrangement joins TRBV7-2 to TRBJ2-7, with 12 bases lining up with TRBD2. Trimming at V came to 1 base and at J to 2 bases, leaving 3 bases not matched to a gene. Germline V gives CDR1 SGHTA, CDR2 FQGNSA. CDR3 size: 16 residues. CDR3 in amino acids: CASSLGRLAGAYEQYF. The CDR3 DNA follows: TGTGCCAGCAGCTTAGGACGACTAGCGGGAGCCTACGAGCAGTACTTC.

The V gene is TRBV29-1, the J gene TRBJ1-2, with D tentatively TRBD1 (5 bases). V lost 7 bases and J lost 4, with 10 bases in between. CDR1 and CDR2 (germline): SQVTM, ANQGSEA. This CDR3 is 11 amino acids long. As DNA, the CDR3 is TGCAGCGGGTGGGACGGCTATGGCTACACCTTC. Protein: CSGWDGYGYTF.

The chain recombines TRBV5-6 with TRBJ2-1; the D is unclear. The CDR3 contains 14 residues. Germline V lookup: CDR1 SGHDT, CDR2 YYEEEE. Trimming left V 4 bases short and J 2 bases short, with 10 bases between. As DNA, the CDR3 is TGTGCCAGCAGCGATAAAAGACCCTACAATGAGCAGTTCTTC. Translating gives CASSDKRPYNEQFF.

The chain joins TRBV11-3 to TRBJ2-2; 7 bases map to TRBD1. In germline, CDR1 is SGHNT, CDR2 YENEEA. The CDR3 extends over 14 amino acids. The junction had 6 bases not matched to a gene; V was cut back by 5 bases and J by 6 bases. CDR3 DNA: TGTGCCAGCAGCAGTAAGACAGGGCCCGGGGAGCTGTTTTTT. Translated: CASSSKTGPGELFF.

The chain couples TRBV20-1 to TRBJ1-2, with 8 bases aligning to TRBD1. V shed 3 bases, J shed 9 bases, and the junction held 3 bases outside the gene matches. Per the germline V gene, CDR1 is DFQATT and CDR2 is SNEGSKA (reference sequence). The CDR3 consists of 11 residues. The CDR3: CSASRTGRYTF. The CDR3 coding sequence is TGCAGTGCTAGCCGGACAGGGCGCTACACCTTC.

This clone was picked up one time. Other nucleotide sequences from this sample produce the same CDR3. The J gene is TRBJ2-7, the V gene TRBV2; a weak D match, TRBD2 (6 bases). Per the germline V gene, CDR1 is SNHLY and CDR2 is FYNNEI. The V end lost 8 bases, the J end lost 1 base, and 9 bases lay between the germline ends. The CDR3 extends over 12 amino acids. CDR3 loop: CASRRGSYEQYF. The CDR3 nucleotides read TGTGCCAGCCGGCGGGGATCCTACGAGCAGTACTTC.

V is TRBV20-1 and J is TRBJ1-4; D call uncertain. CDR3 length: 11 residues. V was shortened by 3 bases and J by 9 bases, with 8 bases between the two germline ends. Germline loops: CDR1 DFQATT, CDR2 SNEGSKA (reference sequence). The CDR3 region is CSASMGKKLFF. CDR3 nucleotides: TGCAGTGCTAGCATGGGGAAAAAACTGTTTTTT.

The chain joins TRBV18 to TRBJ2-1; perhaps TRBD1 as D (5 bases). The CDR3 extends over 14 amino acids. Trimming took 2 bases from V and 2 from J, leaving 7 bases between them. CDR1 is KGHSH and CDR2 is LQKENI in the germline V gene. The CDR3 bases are TGTGCCAGCTCACCAGACAGCGCCTACAATGAGCAGTTCTTC. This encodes CASSPDSAYNEQFF.

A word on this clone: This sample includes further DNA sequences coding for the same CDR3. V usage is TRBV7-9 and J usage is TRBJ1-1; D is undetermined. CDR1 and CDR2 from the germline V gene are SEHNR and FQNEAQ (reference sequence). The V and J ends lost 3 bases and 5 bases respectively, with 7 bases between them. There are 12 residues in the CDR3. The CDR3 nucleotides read TGTGCCAGCAGCTTCGGGTATACTGAAGCTTTCTTT. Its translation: CASSFGYTEAFF.